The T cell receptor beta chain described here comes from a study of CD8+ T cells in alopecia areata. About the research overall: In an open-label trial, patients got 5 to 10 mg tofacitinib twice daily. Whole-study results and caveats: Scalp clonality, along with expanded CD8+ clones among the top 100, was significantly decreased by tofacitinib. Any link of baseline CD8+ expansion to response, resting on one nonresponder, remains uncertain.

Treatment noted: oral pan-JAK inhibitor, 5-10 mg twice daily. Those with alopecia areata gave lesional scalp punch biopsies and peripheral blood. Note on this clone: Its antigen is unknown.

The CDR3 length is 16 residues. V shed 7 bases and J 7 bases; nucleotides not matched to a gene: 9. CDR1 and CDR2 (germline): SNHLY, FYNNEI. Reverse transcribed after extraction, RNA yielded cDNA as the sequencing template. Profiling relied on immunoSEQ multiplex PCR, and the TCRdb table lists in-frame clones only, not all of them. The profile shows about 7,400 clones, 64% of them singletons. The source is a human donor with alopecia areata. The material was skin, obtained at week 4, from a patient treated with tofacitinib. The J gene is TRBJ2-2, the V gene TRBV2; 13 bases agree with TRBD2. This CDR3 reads CASTGLAGEKFGELFF. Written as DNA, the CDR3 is TGTGCCAGCACAGGACTAGCGGGAGAAAAATTCGGGGAGCTGTTTTTT.